This T cell receptor (beta chain) appears in the sequencing data of a study of identical twins. Germline V lookup: CDR1 DFQATT, CDR2 SNEGSKA (reference sequence). The V end was cut by 5 bases, the J end by 13 bases, with 15 bases between. The CDR3 loop spans 11 amino acids. Findings and caveats of the study: Cord blood beta clonotypes present at high abundance carried fewer insertions; no such pattern appeared in memory repertoires.

TCRdb independently ran MiXCR on the 5' RACE reads; one entry per CDR3 protein. The sample has approximately 530,000 distinct CDR3 sequences, approximately 20% seen once. Note on this clonotype: Its antigen is still unknown.

These data are also associated with another study on yellow fever vaccine responses in identical twins. That work contributes: Twins reportedly appeared to share part of their vaccine T cell response while keeping part individual.

The chain is built from TRBV20-1 and TRBJ2-1; no firm D call. The receptor comes from a young woman in good health. The sample taken for sequencing was CD4+ T cells sorted from blood. Here the CDR3 reads CSALYHPAQFF. Written as DNA, the CDR3 is TGCAGTGCTCTCTACCACCCTGCACAGTTCTTC.